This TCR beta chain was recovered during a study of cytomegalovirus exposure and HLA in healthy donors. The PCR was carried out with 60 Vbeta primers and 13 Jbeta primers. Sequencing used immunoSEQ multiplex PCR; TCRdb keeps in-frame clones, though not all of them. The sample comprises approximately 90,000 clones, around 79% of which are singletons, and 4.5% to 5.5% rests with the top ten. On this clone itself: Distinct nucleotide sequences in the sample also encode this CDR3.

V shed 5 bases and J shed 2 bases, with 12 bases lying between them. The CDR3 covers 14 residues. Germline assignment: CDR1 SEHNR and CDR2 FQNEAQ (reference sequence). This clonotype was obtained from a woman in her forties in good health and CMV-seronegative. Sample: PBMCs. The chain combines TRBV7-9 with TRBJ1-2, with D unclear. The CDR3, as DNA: TGTGCCAGCAGCCCCCAGGCGGGGAACTATGGCTACACCTTC. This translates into CASSPQAGNYGYTF.